The 13 T cell receptor beta chains presented below share a single source sample, sequenced in a study of T-cell reconstitution after alpha-beta-depleted transplantation in children. Unique molecular identifiers were used in preparing the TCRbeta library. TCRdb processed the PCR reads anew with MiXCR; each CDR3 protein has one entry. The sample yields roughly 490,000 distinct CDR3 sequences, about an eighth seen once. The source material was PBMCs, mostly from graft donor cells, sampled 180 days after TCRalphabeta/CD19-depleted stem cell transplant. The receptor set was obtained from a female patient aged 2 to 10 who had a stem cell transplant for aplastic anemia, so the T cells may come from the graft donor.

Only a few counts were recorded for this clonotype. The DNA for the CDR3 is TGTGCCACCAGTTACAGGGAGGTTCGCGAGCAGTACGTC. Translation gives CATSYREVREQYV. V usage is TRBV24-1 and J usage is TRBJ2-7; D might be TRBD1 or TRBD2, each matching 6 bases. Trimming left V 6 bases short and J 6 bases short, with 14 bases between. CDR3 length: 13 residues. Looked up from germline, CDR1 is KGHDR and CDR2 is SFDVKD.

This clonotype was found many times. The chain is built from TRBV3-1 and TRBJ2-1; 8 nucleotides align to TRBD2. Per germline, CDR1 LGHDT and CDR2 YNNKEL (reference sequence). The CDR3 length is 15 residues. V gave up 1 base and J gave up 2 bases; unmatched junction bases: 1. CDR3 coding DNA: TGTGCCAGCAGCCAAGCTAGCGGGCCCTACAATGAGCAGTTCTTC. Its protein is CASSQASGPYNEQFF.

This clonotype was counted only a few times. V is TRBV6-1 and J is TRBJ2-1; a weak D match, TRBD2 (5 bases). This CDR3 is built from 16 residues. Germline loops: CDR1 MNHNS, CDR2 SASEGT. Trimming shortened V by 5 bases and J by 0 bases, and 14 bases separated the two germline ends. CDR3 DNA sequence: TGTGCCAGCAGTACCCCAAGCGGACCCTCCTACAATGAGCAGTTCTTC. As protein: CASSTPSGPSYNEQFF.

This clonotype was seen more than once but under ten times. The chain recombines TRBV7-9 with TRBJ1-1; weak D call: TRBD1 (5 bases). Per the germline V gene, CDR1 is SEHNR and CDR2 is FQNEAQ (reference sequence). The CDR3 sequence is 15 residues long. Trimming removed 6 bases from V and 2 bases from J, with 16 bases in between. CDR3 sequence (DNA): TGTGCCAGCAGTCCACGGGGAGGGGATAACACTGAAGCTTTCTTT. Its protein product is CASSPRGGDNTEAFF. Supplemented by reference TRBV7-9 and TRBJ1-1, the full variable domain reads DTGVSQNPRHKITKRGQNVTFRCDPISEHNRLYWYRQTLGQGPEFLTYFQNEAQLEKSRLLSDRFSAERPKGSFSTLEIQRTEQGDSAMYLCASSPRGGDNTEAFFGQGTRLTVV.

The chain couples TRBV24-1 to TRBJ1-1, with D perhaps matching TRBD1 (5 bases). Trimming pared 9 bases from V and 4 bases from J, leaving 8 bases between. This CDR3 has 11 amino acids. The germline gives CDR1 KGHDR, CDR2 SFDVKD. This CDR3 reads CATGAGTEAFF. DNA of the CDR3: TGTGCCACCGGGGCAGGCACTGAAGCTTTCTTT.

The chain couples TRBV28 to TRBJ1-2; the D gene is possibly TRBD1 (5 bases). Trimming took 6 bases from V and 0 from J, leaving 14 bases between them. The CDR3 spans 15 residues. Germline V gene data show CDR1 as MDHEN and CDR2 as SYDVKM. CDR3 protein: CASSLGDRSNYGYTF. The CDR3 bases are TGTGCCAGCAGCCTAGGGGACCGCTCTAACTATGGCTACACCTTC.

V usage is TRBV28 and J usage is TRBJ2-3, with D perhaps being TRBD1 or TRBD2 (6 bases each). Trimming removed 5 bases from V and 0 bases from J, with 12 bases in between. Looked up from germline, CDR1 is MDHEN and CDR2 is SYDVKM. This CDR3 has 15 residues. The CDR3 here is CASSPLGGSTDTQYF. DNA of the CDR3: TGTGCCAGCAGTCCCCTAGGGGGGAGCACAGATACGCAGTATTTT.

This clonotype was found a few times. The chain has TRBV6-2 or TRBV6-3 and TRBJ2-7; 13 bases agree with TRBD2. The germline V gene has CDR1 MNHEY and CDR2 SVGEGT. V shed 10 bases, J shed 4 bases, and the junction held 4 bases outside the gene matches. The CDR3 has 13 residues. DNA for the CDR3: TGTGCCACCTTACTAGCGGGAGGGTACGAGCAGTACTTC. This codes for CATLLAGGYEQYF.

This clonotype was observed at least ten times. The genes are TRBV7-2 and TRBJ1-6, with 8 bases fitting TRBD1. Germline assignment: CDR1 SGHTA and CDR2 FQGNSA. The V and J ends lost 5 bases and 7 bases, in that order; junction bases with no gene match: 4. This CDR3 spans 14 amino acids. CDR3 loop: CASSLDRVNSPLHF. CDR3 in DNA: TGTGCCAGCAGCCTGGACAGGGTAAATTCACCCCTCCACTTT.

The chain links TRBV7-8 to TRBJ2-2, with TRBD2 identical over 11 bases. CDR1 and CDR2 from the germline V gene are SGHVS and FQNEAQ. V lost 8 bases to trimming and J lost 0 bases; unmatched junction nucleotides: 14. The CDR3 length is 19 residues. The CDR3 nucleotides are TGTGCCAGCGGACCGGGACTAGCGGTTTCCTTTGCGAACACCGGGGAGCTGTTTTTT. It translates to CASGPGLAVSFANTGELFF.

The chain recombines TRBV7-6 with TRBJ2-7; 10 bases align to TRBD1. This CDR3 is built from 14 residues. Germline CDR1 and CDR2: SGHVS and FNYEAQ. The V and J ends lost 4 bases and 3 bases, in that order; junction bases with no gene match: 3. CDR3 DNA sequence: TGTGCCAGCAGCTGGGGACAGGGGTTCTACGAGCAGTACTTC. Translating it yields CASSWGQGFYEQYF. The entire variable domain, with the rest obtained from reference TRBV7-6 and TRBJ2-7, is as follows: GAGVSQSPRYKVTKRGQDVALRCDPISGHVSLYWYRQALGQGPEFLTYFNYEAQQDKSGLPNDRFSAERPEGSISTLTIQRTEQRDSAMYRCASSWGQGFYEQYFGPGTRLTVT.

This clonotype was counted ten times or more. This chain uses TRBV28 with TRBJ2-2, with D perhaps TRBD1 (6 bases). V lost 7 bases and J lost 7, with 22 bases in between. The CDR3 covers 16 residues. Germline CDR1 and CDR2: MDHEN and SYDVKM. Here the CDR3 reads CASNSQGSRTRGELFF. CDR3 nucleotide sequence: TGTGCCAGCAATTCCCAGGGGTCAAGGACACGCGGGGAGCTGTTTTTT.

This clonotype was counted a few times. V is TRBV3-1 and J is TRBJ2-1, with 10 bases fitting TRBD2. In germline, CDR1 is LGHDT, CDR2 YNNKEL (reference sequence). V shed 1 base and J 9 bases; nucleotides not matched to a gene: 6. CDR3 length equals 15 residues. CDR3 amino acids: CASSQGLAGVGEQFF. CDR3 DNA sequence: TGTGCCAGCAGCCAAGGGCTAGCGGGAGTCGGTGAGCAGTTCTTC.